The present entry profiles one T cell receptor (beta chain) with its context. Trimming stripped 4 bases from V and 10 bases from J, with 14 bases between. The CDR3 consists of 14 residues. Germline lookup yields CDR1 PRHDT and CDR2 FYEKMQ (reference sequence). As defined, naive CD8 cells were CD45RO-negative and positively selected for CCR7, with terminally differentiated effector memory CD45RA+ cells excluded. This record comes from a study of shared clonotypes between healthy human individuals. Method: immunoSEQ multiplex PCR; TCRdb's copy keeps in-frame clones and lacks some. The sample lists millions of clones, 85% to 95% occurring once.

The chain is built from TRBV13 and TRBJ1-6, with D perhaps matching TRBD1 (6 bases). This TCR was recovered from a man younger than 30 in good health. Sequencing was carried out using naive CD8+ T cells sorted from blood. The CDR3 loop is CASSSLGAQSPLHF. The DNA of the CDR3 is TGTGCCAGCAGCTCGCTGGGGGCCCAATCACCCCTCCACTTT.